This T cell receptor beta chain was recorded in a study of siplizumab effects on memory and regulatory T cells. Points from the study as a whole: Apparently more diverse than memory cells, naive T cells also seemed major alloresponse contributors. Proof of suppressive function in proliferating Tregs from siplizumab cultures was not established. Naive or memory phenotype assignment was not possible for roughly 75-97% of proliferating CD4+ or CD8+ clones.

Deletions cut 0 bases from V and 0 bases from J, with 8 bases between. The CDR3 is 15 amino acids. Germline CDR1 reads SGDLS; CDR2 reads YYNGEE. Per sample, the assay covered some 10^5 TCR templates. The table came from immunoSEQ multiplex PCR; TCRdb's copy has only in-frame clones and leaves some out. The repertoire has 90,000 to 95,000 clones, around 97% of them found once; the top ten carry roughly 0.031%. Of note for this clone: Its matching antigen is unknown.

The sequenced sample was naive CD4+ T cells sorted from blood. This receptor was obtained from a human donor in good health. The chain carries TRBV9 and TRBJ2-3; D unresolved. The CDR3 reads CASSVEGLSTDTQYF. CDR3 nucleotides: TGTGCCAGCAGCGTAGAGGGTCTGAGCACAGATACGCAGTATTTT.